These T cell receptor beta chains were read from a single sample in a study of T cells after yellow fever vaccination. TCRdb independently ran MiXCR on the 5' RACE reads; one entry per CDR3 protein. The repertoire holds 610,000 or so distinct CDR3 sequences, with roughly 12% as singletons. Sequences were derived from PBMCs, sampled on the day of the yellow fever booster vaccination. These receptors originate from a young man who received the YFV17D yellow fever vaccine. The CDR3 runs from the conserved cysteine through the conserved F or W. D genes are given only for firm matches. Expanded clones are given a class, and other clones once, few, many or no size at all.

len,v_gene,j_gene,d_gene,abundance,CDR3aa,CDR3nt
15,TRBV20-1,TRBJ2-3,TRBD2,-,CSAKESSGRLDTQYF,TGCAGTGCAAAAGAGAGTAGCGGGAGGCTCGATACGCAGTATTTT
14,TRBV10-3,TRBJ2-7,-,many,CAIAARQGGDEQYF,TGTGCCATCGCAGCTAGACAGGGAGGGGACGAGCAGTACTTC
14,TRBV21-1,TRBJ2-5,-,few,CASSKARQGKTQYF,TGTGCCAGCAGCAAAGCGAGACAGGGAAAGACCCAGTACTTC
13,TRBV27,TRBJ2-1,-,-,CASSFRGRDEQFF,TGTGCCAGCAGTTTCAGGGGAAGGGATGAGCAGTTCTTC
14,TRBV7-2,TRBJ2-7,-,few,CASSSGSTYYEQYF,TGTGCCAGCAGCTCAGGGTCTACTTACTACGAGCAGTACTTC
15,TRBV16,TRBJ2-2,TRBD2,few,CANRRLAENTGELFF,TGTGCCAACCGACGACTAGCGGAGAACACCGGGGAGCTGTTTTTT
13,TRBV3-1,TRBJ2-2,-,-,CASSQIPSGELFF,TGTGCCAGCAGCCAGATACCATCCGGGGAGCTGTTTTTT
14,TRBV7-9,TRBJ2-1,TRBD2,few,CASDILAAHNEQFF,TGTGCCAGCGATATCCTAGCGGCCCACAATGAGCAGTTCTTC
15,TRBV7-2,TRBJ2-7,-,-,CASSPRRDTSYEQYF,TGTGCCAGCAGCCCCCGGAGGGACACCTCCTACGAGCAGTACTTC
15,TRBV5-1,TRBJ2-5,TRBD2,-,CASSLSGRAGETQYF,TGCGCCAGCAGCCTAAGCGGGAGGGCCGGAGAGACCCAGTACTTC
12,TRBV27,TRBJ1-5,-,few,CASSPGEGPQHF,TGTGCCAGCAGTCCGGGAGAGGGGCCCCAGCATTTT
15,TRBV5-1,TRBJ2-2,-,-,CASSLEARTTGELFF,TGCGCCAGCAGCTTGGAGGCTAGGACCACCGGGGAGCTGTTTTTT
16,TRBV5-4,TRBJ2-5,TRBD1,-,CASSSWQGAGQETQYF,TGTGCCAGCAGCTCATGGCAGGGGGCCGGACAAGAGACCCAGTACTTC
16,TRBV6-2/TRBV6-3,TRBJ2-7,TRBD2,-,CASSYSRSGGRYEQYF,TGTGCCAGCAGTTACTCGCGAAGCGGGGGACGCTACGAGCAGTACTTC
14,TRBV7-2,TRBJ2-2,TRBD2,-,CASSRTSPTGELFF,TGTGCCAGCAGTCGGACTAGCCCCACCGGGGAGCTGTTTTTT
17,TRBV20-1,TRBJ1-4,TRBD1,-,CSARDFTGQGVSEKLFF,TGCAGTGCTAGAGATTTCACGGGACAGGGAGTCAGTGAAAAACTGTTTTTT
15,TRBV20-1,TRBJ2-7,TRBD2,few,CSARLAGGDYYEQYF,TGCAGTGCTAGGTTAGCGGGAGGGGACTACTACGAGCAGTACTTC
15,TRBV12-3/TRBV12-4,TRBJ2-5,TRBD2,few,CASSNGLAGRETQYF,TGTGCCAGCAGCAACGGACTAGCGGGAAGAGAGACCCAGTATTTC
14,TRBV18,TRBJ2-5,-,-,CASSPGLNGETQYF,TGTGCCAGCTCACCTGGACTCAACGGGGAGACCCAGTACTTC
13,TRBV7-2,TRBJ2-3,-,-,CASSLVLGDTQYF,TGTGCCAGCAGCTTAGTTCTGGGGGATACGCAGTATTTT
15,TRBV14,TRBJ1-1,TRBD1,few,CASSQRGTGYTEAFF,TGTGCCAGCAGCCAGAGGGGGACAGGGTACACTGAAGCTTTCTTT
15,TRBV20-1,TRBJ2-1,-,-,CSARVPLSGSNEQFF,TGCAGTGCTAGAGTCCCCCTGTCGGGAAGCAATGAGCAGTTCTTC
11,TRBV6-2/TRBV6-3,TRBJ1-1,-,few,CAIKNGQEAFF,TGTGCCATCAAAAACGGTCAGGAAGCTTTCTTT
13,TRBV10-3,TRBJ2-1,TRBD1,-,CAILRDRGNEQFF,TGTGCCATCCTTAGGGACAGGGGTAATGAGCAGTTCTTC
15,TRBV12-3/TRBV12-4,TRBJ2-3,-,few,CASSPQTHFTDTQYF,TGTGCCAGCAGTCCTCAGACTCATTTCACAGATACGCAGTATTTT
16,TRBV4-3,TRBJ2-3,TRBD2,few,CASSPSTSGRGDTQYF,TGCGCCAGCAGTCCCAGTACTAGCGGGAGGGGGGATACGCAGTATTTT
14,TRBV7-2,TRBJ2-7,-,-,CASSLEYGFYEQYF,TGTGCCAGCAGCTTAGAGTACGGGTTTTACGAGCAGTACTTC
15,TRBV11-2,TRBJ2-5,TRBD2,-,CASSLQAGVGETQYF,TGTGCCAGCAGCTTACAAGCGGGAGTAGGGGAGACCCAGTACTTC
13,TRBV6-2/TRBV6-3,TRBJ2-7,-,-,CASSYIGDWEQYF,TGTGCCAGCAGTTACATTGGTGATTGGGAGCAGTACTTC
14,TRBV27,TRBJ2-1,-,few,CASSFPPSYNEQFF,TGTGCCAGCAGTTTCCCGCCCTCCTACAATGAGCAGTTCTTC
14,TRBV20-1,TRBJ2-2,-,-,CSATSQENTGELFF,TGCAGTGCTACTTCTCAGGAGAACACCGGGGAGCTGTTTTTT
18,TRBV5-4,TRBJ2-1,TRBD2,-,CASSAVLRAGVTYNEQFF,TGTGCCAGCAGCGCGGTCCTGAGAGCGGGAGTTACCTACAATGAGCAGTTCTTC
13,TRBV20-1,TRBJ2-7,-,-,CSASVAGQYEQYF,TGCAGTGCTAGCGTAGCGGGACAGTACGAGCAGTACTTC
14,TRBV9,TRBJ2-3,-,-,CASSPQGHTDTQYF,TGTGCCAGCAGCCCCCAGGGGCATACAGATACGCAGTATTTT
13,TRBV5-4,TRBJ2-2,-,few,CASRLVGEGELFF,TGTGCCAGCAGACTGGTAGGGGAGGGGGAGCTGTTTTTT
12,TRBV6-5,TRBJ2-3,-,-,CASSSVGGVRNF,TGTGCCAGCAGTTCAGTGGGAGGAGTTCGGAATTTT
14,TRBV7-9,TRBJ1-4,-,few,CASSIERGGEKLFF,TGTGCCAGCAGTATTGAAAGGGGAGGCGAAAAACTGTTTTTT
13,TRBV18,TRBJ1-2,TRBD1,-,CASSPQGAYGYTF,TGTGCCAGCTCACCACAGGGGGCCTATGGCTACACCTTC
12,TRBV29-1,TRBJ1-4,-,-,CSVPGTNEKLFF,TGCAGCGTTCCGGGAACTAATGAAAAACTGTTTTTT
12,TRBV20-1,TRBJ2-2,-,-,CSANRDTGELFF,TGCAGTGCTAATCGAGACACCGGGGAGCTGTTTTTT
14,TRBV2,TRBJ2-3,TRBD2,few,CASIGLAVQSTQYF,TGTGCCAGCATTGGACTAGCGGTTCAAAGTACGCAGTATTTT
14,TRBV13,TRBJ2-7,-,few,CASSLEDRSYEQYF,TGTGCCAGCAGCTTAGAGGACAGATCCTACGAGCAGTACTTC
15,TRBV4-3,TRBJ1-2,TRBD1,-,CASSQDRTGIYGYTF,TGCGCCAGCAGCCAAGATCGGACAGGGATCTATGGCTACACCTTC
14,TRBV2,TRBJ2-1,-,-,CASVIGNSYNEQFF,TGTGCCTCCGTTATCGGGAACAGCTACAATGAGCAGTTCTTC
13,TRBV24-1,TRBJ1-5,-,-,CATSDLQSGPQHF,TGTGCCACCAGTGATTTACAATCTGGGCCCCAGCATTTT
15,TRBV12-3/TRBV12-4,TRBJ1-5,-,-,CASSPPGSSNQPQHF,TGTGCCAGCAGCCCCCCAGGGTCCTCCAATCAGCCCCAGCATTTT
15,TRBV4-3,TRBJ2-1,-,few,CASSQAPSTYNEQFF,TGCGCCAGCAGCCAGGCTCCTTCGACGTACAATGAGCAGTTCTTC
13,TRBV10-3,TRBJ2-1,-,many,CAISAGSYNEQFF,TGTGCCATCAGTGCCGGGTCCTACAATGAGCAGTTCTTC